This TCR beta chain was sequenced during a study of Ad26.COV2.S vaccination and SARS-CoV-2 variants. About the study: A participant enrolled in the COV1001 Ad26.COV2.S trial arm provided the sample. Each vaccinee took Ad26.COV2.S intramuscularly, once or twice 56 days apart.

As to this clone: What it recognizes is unknown.

Treatment meaning: roughly 18 received Ad26.COV2.S at low or high dose, single or two shots; 5 received placebo; per-sample allocation not given. At day 63 after the first vaccine or placebo injection, samples were drawn. It was Wuhan-strain SARS-CoV-2 spike that the Ad26 vaccine vector expressed. Assay: immunoSEQ multiplex PCR; the TCRdb copy retains only in-frame clones and omits some. The table includes fewer than 500,000 clones, less than 95% detected once. Points from the study as a whole: Researchers reported similar non-spike TCR breadth in vaccine and placebo recipients.

The CDR3 is 14 residues long. Germline loops: CDR1 SNHLY, CDR2 FYNNEI. J was trimmed by 5 bases and V by 9 bases; bases with no gene match: 12. The source was peripheral blood, collected in a trial of Ad26.COV2.S vaccine versus placebo. The receptor's source is a person aged 18-65 years who received the Ad26.COV2.S COVID-19 vaccine or a placebo. This chain links TRBV2 with TRBJ1-1; TRBD1 matches 7 bases. The CDR3 is CASKQTGLGTEAFF. The CDR3 DNA follows: TGTGCCAGTAAACAGACAGGGTTGGGAACTGAAGCTTTCTTT.